What follows are 21 T cell receptor beta chains derived from one specimen sequenced in a study of blood T cell repertoires in COVID-19. Libraries were prepared by immunoSEQ multiplex PCR; TCRdb keeps only in-frame clonotypes and omits some of them. This table holds 170,000 or so clones, more than 85% found once. Sequencing input: peripheral blood. Receptors were obtained from a middle-aged man with active or convalescent COVID-19.

The genes are TRBV6-5 and TRBJ1-2; D is unclear. Trimming took off 5 bases at V and 8 bases at J, with 12 bases between the two ends. The CDR3 has 12 residues. The germline V gene has CDR1 MNHEY and CDR2 SVGAGI. CDR3 DNA: TGTGCCAGCAGTCCCCGGGATCGCGGCTACACCTTC. Residues: CASSPRDRGYTF.

The rearrangement uses TRBV7-9 and TRBJ1-1; the match to TRBD1 covers 9 bases. V lost 7 bases and J lost 5; bases outside the gene matches: 8. Germline V gene lookup returns CDR1 SEHNR and CDR2 FQNEAQ (reference sequence). The CDR3 totals 14 residues. This chain's CDR3 is CASTTGQGRTEAFF. The CDR3 nucleotides are TGTGCCAGCACCACCGGACAGGGGAGGACTGAAGCTTTCTTT.

The chain recombines TRBV7-3 with TRBJ1-2, with D unresolved. The CDR3 loop spans 14 amino acids. In germline, CDR1 is SGHTA, CDR2 FQGTGA. The ends were cut back, 4 bases at V and 4 bases at J, with 13 bases in the middle. The CDR3 reads CASSSSESIYGYTF. CDR3 bases: TGTGCCAGCAGCTCCTCTGAGAGTATCTATGGCTACACCTTC.

V usage is TRBV28 and J usage is TRBJ1-3; tentative D call: TRBD1 (5 bases). This CDR3 spans 14 amino acids. Germline loops: CDR1 MDHEN, CDR2 SYDVKM. V was cut by 9 bases and J by 0 bases, with 12 bases left in between. In DNA form, the CDR3 reads TGTGCCAGTACGGCGGACACCTCTGGAAACACCATATATTTT. Protein sequence: CASTADTSGNTIYF.

This chain connects TRBV5-1 to TRBJ2-7, with D possibly being TRBD1 (5 bases). CDR1 is SGHRS, CDR2 YFSETQ, per germline. The CDR3 contains 16 residues. V lost 0 bases and J lost 0, with 13 bases in between. CDR3 sequence: CASSLGWGKSSYEQYF. The CDR3 DNA is TGCGCCAGCAGCTTGGGGTGGGGCAAGAGCTCCTACGAGCAGTACTTC.

The chain uses TRBV2 and TRBJ1-6; D gene uncertain. V was shortened by 10 bases and J by 7 bases, with 14 bases between the two germline ends. The CDR3 runs 13 residues. The germline gives CDR1 SNHLY, CDR2 FYNNEI. CDR3 sequence (DNA): TGTGCCAATAGCGAGGGTACAAATTCACCCCTCCACTTT. It specifies CANSEGTNSPLHF.

This chain links TRBV9 with TRBJ1-6, with a weak D call TRBD1 (6 bases). Trimming removed 4 bases from V and 11 bases from J, with 19 bases in between. The CDR3 spans 15 residues. CDR1 and CDR2 (germline): SGDLS, YYNGEE. CDR3 protein: CASSTRDTWGPPLHF. The DNA for the CDR3 is TGTGCCAGCAGCACACGGGACACATGGGGACCACCCCTCCACTTT. Supplemented by reference TRBV9 and TRBJ1-6, the full variable domain reads DSGVTQTPKHLITATGQRVTLRCSPRSGDLSVYWYQQSLDQGLQFLIQYYNGEERAKGNILERFSAQQFPDLHSELNLSSLELGDSALYFCASSTRDTWGPPLHFGNGTRLTVT.

The rearrangement uses TRBV7-9 and TRBJ2-7; tentative D call: TRBD2 (5 bases). The CDR3 is made up of 15 amino acids. The V gene's germline CDR1 is SEHNR and CDR2 FQNEAQ (reference sequence). V was cut by 2 bases and J by 0 bases, with 11 bases left in between. The CDR3 loop reads CASSLYSRDSYEQYF. The CDR3 bases are TGTGCCAGCAGCTTATATTCACGGGACTCCTACGAGCAGTACTTC.

The chain uses TRBV11-3 and TRBJ2-5; 15 bases match TRBD2. The V and J ends lost 4 bases and 5 bases, in that order; junction bases with no gene match: 5. CDR1 and CDR2 from the germline V gene are SGHNT and YENEEA. The CDR3 sequence is 16 residues long. The CDR3 region is CASSSGLAGGLETQYF. In nucleotides, the CDR3 is TGTGCCAGCAGCTCCGGACTAGCGGGGGGGCTGGAGACCCAGTACTTC.

V and J are TRBV19 and TRBJ2-3, with 9 nucleotides matching TRBD2. The CDR3 is 16 residues long. Germline CDR1 reads LNHDA; CDR2 reads SQIVND (reference sequence). The J segment lost 0 bases and the V segment lost 3 bases, leaving 4 bases of the junction unmatched. CDR3 sequence reads: CASSIGAGGSTDTQYF. DNA of the CDR3: TGTGCCAGTAGTATCGGTGCGGGGGGGAGCACAGATACGCAGTATTTT.

This sequence joins TRBV5-1 and TRBJ2-2, with TRBD1 matching over 9 bases. Germline V gene data show CDR1 as SGHRS and CDR2 as YFSETQ. The CDR3 totals 15 residues. After removal of 4 bases from V and 5 bases from J, the junction contained 6 bases not matched to a gene. The CDR3 DNA reads as TGCGCCAGCAGCGCCCGGGACAGGGTAACCGGGGAGCTGTTTTTT. The encoded protein is CASSARDRVTGELFF.

The gene calls are TRBV6-2 or TRBV6-3 and TRBJ2-7; D ambiguous. Looked up from germline, CDR1 is MNHEY and CDR2 is SVGEGT. Between the trimmed V and J ends, which lost 0 bases and 2 bases, there was a span of 14 bases. The CDR3 is 16 residues long. The CDR3 reads CASSYSTSVGAYEQYF. For the CDR3, the DNA is TGTGCCAGCAGTTACTCGACTTCCGTCGGAGCCTACGAGCAGTACTTC.

The chain uses TRBV9 and TRBJ2-2, with TRBD2 matching over 14 bases. The CDR3 totals 18 residues. Trimming cost V 4 bases and J 4 bases; bases outside gene matches: 9. Germline CDR1 reads SGDLS; CDR2 reads YYNGEE. The CDR3 DNA reads TGTGCCAGCAGCTTCTGGACTAGCGGGGGGCTGCCCACCGGGGAGCTGTTTTTT. Protein: CASSFWTSGGLPTGELFF.

The chain uses TRBV29-1 and TRBJ1-6, with unresolved D. Germline V gene lookup returns CDR1 SQVTM and CDR2 ANQGSEA. The CDR3 extends over 18 amino acids. Trimming stripped 0 bases from V and 0 bases from J, with 15 bases between. The CDR3 sequence is CSVEDPLALSSYNSPLHF. The CDR3 DNA reads TGCAGCGTTGAAGATCCCCTAGCCCTGAGCTCCTATAATTCACCCCTCCACTTT.

The rearrangement joins TRBV11-2 to TRBJ1-6; the D is unclear. The germline CDR1 and CDR2 sequences are SGHAT and FQNNGV. The CDR3 is 12 residues long. V lost 5 bases to trimming and J lost 8 bases, with 7 bases between them. Here the CDR3 DNA reads TGTGCCAGCAGCCGCCTAGATTCACCCCTCCACTTT. It is translated as CASSRLDSPLHF.

The V and J genes are TRBV6-6 and TRBJ2-1; the D is unclear. Between the trimmed V and J ends, which lost 0 bases and 7 bases, there was a span of 4 bases. Germline V lookup: CDR1 MNHNY, CDR2 SVGAGI (reference sequence). The CDR3 loop spans 12 amino acids. The CDR3 DNA is TGTGCCAGCAGTTACTCTCTTAATGAGCAGTTCTTC. As protein: CASSYSLNEQFF.

The V and J genes are TRBV11-3 and TRBJ2-1, with D possibly matching TRBD1 (6 bases). This CDR3 is 15 amino acids long. The ends were cut back, 4 bases at V and 3 bases at J, with 13 bases in the middle. Germline CDR1 and CDR2: SGHNT and YENEEA. The CDR3 DNA follows: TGTGCCAGCAGCTCCTCGGGACAAAACTACAATGAGCAGTTCTTC. Translation: CASSSSGQNYNEQFF.

This sequence joins TRBV5-4 and TRBJ1-1, with D hard to call. The V and J ends lost 4 bases and 0 bases respectively, with 13 bases between them. CDR3 length: 15 amino acids. The germline V gene has CDR1 SGHNT and CDR2 YYREEE (reference sequence). The chain's CDR3 is CASSVGAGMNTEAFF. CDR3 DNA sequence: TGTGCCAGCAGCGTCGGTGCGGGCATGAACACTGAAGCTTTCTTT.

The J gene is TRBJ2-1, the V gene TRBV28; D possibly corresponds to TRBD1 (6 bases). The CDR3 sequence is 16 residues long. Deletions cut 6 bases from V and 3 bases from J, with 18 bases between. Germline lookup yields CDR1 MDHEN and CDR2 SYDVKM. CDR3 protein: CASRPRGQRIYNEQFF. CDR3 nucleotide sequence: TGTGCCAGCAGGCCCCGAGGACAGCGCATCTACAATGAGCAGTTCTTC.

The V call is TRBV7-2, the J call TRBJ2-5, with 10 bases that match TRBD2. From germline, CDR1 is SGHTA and CDR2 FQGNSA. The CDR3 sequence is 15 residues long. Trimming cost V 5 bases and J 5 bases; bases outside gene matches: 8. CDR3 sequence reads: CASSHNGLAEETQYF. Here the CDR3 DNA reads TGTGCCAGCAGCCATAACGGACTAGCGGAGGAGACCCAGTACTTC.

The chain couples TRBV5-1 to TRBJ1-1; 7 nucleotides line up with TRBD1. J lost 11 bases, V lost 1 base, and 11 bases had no gene match. The CDR3 has 14 amino acids. CDR1 is SGHRS and CDR2 is YFSETQ in the germline V gene. CDR3 loop: CASSLPGRGLGAFF. Here the CDR3 DNA reads TGCGCCAGCAGCTTGCCTGGCAGGGGGTTGGGGGCTTTCTTT. Using reference TRBV5-1 and TRBJ1-1 for the parts outside the CDR3, the full variable domain is KAGVTQTPRYLIKTRGQQVTLSCSPISGHRSVSWYQQTPGQGLQFLFEYFSETQRNKGNFPGRFSGRQFSNSRSEMNVSTLELGDSALYLCASSLPGRGLGAFFGQGTRLTVV.